This paragraph covers one TCR beta chain sequence. This sample was included in a study of cytomegalovirus exposure and HLA in healthy donors. The study ran its PCR with 60 Vbeta and 13 Jbeta primers. The table came from immunoSEQ multiplex PCR; TCRdb's copy has only in-frame clones and leaves some out. The profile covers roughly 99,000 clones, with 74% appearing a single time and less than 2% taken by the ten largest. The sample was PBMCs. The origin of this receptor is a male donor in good health and CMV-seronegative.

CDR3 in DNA: TGCGCCAGCAGCCAAGCTGCGCGGGAGGTCTCCTACAATGAGCAGTTCTTC. This codes for CASSQAAREVSYNEQFF. The chain joins TRBV4-1 to TRBJ2-1, with 8 bases that match TRBD2. Germline V CDR1 and CDR2: MGHRA, YSYEKL. V lost 1 base and J lost 0; bases outside the gene matches: 5. CDR3 length: 17 amino acids.